The 10 T cell receptor beta chains below were found in one sample sequenced in a study of early T cells in non-severe SARS-CoV-2 infection. TCRdb reprocessed the 5' RACE reads with MiXCR, giving one entry per CDR3 protein. The sample yields about 89,000 distinct CDR3 sequences, under 15% seen once. The sequenced sample was whole blood. These receptors all stem from an adult who was a healthcare worker with PCR-confirmed SARS-CoV-2 infection or an uninfected control (not recorded which).

This clonotype was seen ten or more times. J is TRBJ2-1 and V is TRBV4-1; 12 bases align to TRBD1. V shed 2 bases, J shed 5 bases, and the junction held 4 bases outside the gene matches. This CDR3 comprises 16 residues. Germline-derived CDR1 and CDR2 are MGHRA and YSYEKL. This CDR3 is CASSQPGQGANNEQFF. CDR3 DNA sequence: TGCGCCAGCAGCCAACCGGGACAGGGGGCTAACAATGAGCAGTTCTTC.

This clonotype turned up a few times. The rearrangement joins TRBV7-9 to TRBJ2-2; maybe TRBD2 (6 bases). Germline-derived CDR1 and CDR2 are SEHNR and FQNEAQ (reference sequence). The V end was cut by 5 bases, the J end by 5 bases, with 18 bases between. The CDR3 has 16 residues. Written as DNA, the CDR3 is TGTGCCAGCAGCATATTCTCGGGGACTGCTACCGGGGAGCTGTTTTTT. Amino acid sequence: CASSIFSGTATGELFF.

The chain links TRBV12-3 or TRBV12-4 to TRBJ2-1; D possibly uses TRBD1 or TRBD2 (7 bases each). This CDR3 contains 22 residues. Trimming pared 6 bases from V and 0 bases from J, leaving 33 bases between. The CDR3, as DNA: TGTGCCAGCAGGCCCACCCCCTTACAGGGGTGGTTAGCGGGCAGCTCCTACAATGAGCAGTTCTTC. Its protein is CASRPTPLQGWLAGSSYNEQFF.

A few counts support this clonotype. The chain combines TRBV27 with TRBJ2-7; no clear D gene. V was trimmed by 0 bases and J by 0 bases, leaving 9 bases between them. The CDR3 has 15 residues. The germline V gene has CDR1 MNHEY and CDR2 SMNVEV (reference sequence). The CDR3 sequence is CASSLSSQSSYEQYV. CDR3 coding DNA: TGTGCCAGCAGTTTATCGAGTCAGAGCTCCTACGAGCAGTACGTC.

This clonotype was observed at least ten times. J is TRBJ1-6 and V is TRBV10-2; D remains ambiguous. V was pared by 6 bases and J by 4 bases, with 13 bases between. The CDR3 has 15 residues. Germline CDR1 reads WSHSY; CDR2 reads SAAADI. The DNA for the CDR3 is TGCGCCAGCAGGCCCGGAGAGGGATATAATTCACCCCTCCACTTT. Protein: CASRPGEGYNSPLHF.

This clonotype showed up many times. The chain links TRBV7-7 to TRBJ1-4; D gene uncertain. The CDR3 is 16 residues long. Germline lookup yields CDR1 SSHAT and CDR2 FNYEAQ (reference sequence). V lost 5 bases, J lost 8 bases, and 21 bases lay in between. The CDR3 region has the DNA TGTGCCAGCAGCCCAACGGTGGGGAGGGTCGGGGAAAAACTGTTTTTT. Protein sequence: CASSPTVGRVGEKLFF. Together with reference TRBV7-7 and TRBJ1-4, the CDR3 gives the full variable domain: GAGVSQSPRYKVTKRGQDVTLRCDPISSHATLYWYQQALGQGPEFLTYFNYEAQPDKSGLPSDRFSAERPEGSISTLTIQRTEQRDSAMYRCASSPTVGRVGEKLFFGSGTQLSVL.

This clonotype was counted only a few times. V usage is TRBV27 and J usage is TRBJ1-4; D call uncertain. CDR1 and CDR2 (germline): MNHEY, SMNVEV (reference sequence). The CDR3 loop spans 12 amino acids. With 6 bases removed from V and 8 bases from J, the gap between germline ends came to 10 bases. The CDR3 protein is CASRQVGEKLFF. As DNA, the CDR3 is TGTGCCAGCAGGCAGGTTGGAGAAAAACTGTTTTTT. Together with reference TRBV27 and TRBJ1-4, the CDR3 gives the full variable domain: EAQVTQNPRYLITVTGKKLTVTCSQNMNHEYMSWYRQDPGLGLRQIYYSMNVEVTDKGDVPEGYKVSRKEKRNFPLILESPSPNQTSLYFCASRQVGEKLFFGSGTQLSVL.

A word on this clonotype: The CDR3 end shows no conserved phenylalanine or tryptophan, and so a read error is likely. The chain uses TRBV5-1 and TRBJ2-1; 8 nucleotides line up with TRBD2. This CDR3 is 19 amino acids long. Trimming removed 4 bases from V and 7 bases from J; junction bases left unmatched: 22. CDR1 SGHRS and CDR2 YFSETQ come from the germline V gene. The CDR3: CASSHLTSGRGQIGNEQFI. CDR3 sequence (DNA): TGCGCCAGCAGCCACCTCACTAGCGGCCGGGGGCAAATAGGAAATGAGCAGTTCATC.

This clonotype was seen only a few times. V is TRBV7-6 and J is TRBJ2-2, with 9 positions matching TRBD1. Germline trimming cut 5 bases from V and 5 bases from J; bases unmatched to any gene: 6. This CDR3 is 15 amino acids long. The germline CDR1 and CDR2 sequences are SGHVS and FNYEAQ. This chain's CDR3 is CASSPRQGDTGELFF. DNA of the CDR3: TGTGCCAGCAGCCCTAGACAGGGGGATACCGGGGAGCTGTTTTTT.

This clonotype was recorded many times. The chain joins TRBV12-3 or TRBV12-4 to TRBJ1-1; tentative D call: TRBD1 (5 bases). The CDR3 is 16 residues long. V lost 5 bases to trimming and J lost 0 bases, with 16 bases between them. CDR3 sequence reads: CASSRDLVGMNTEAFF. The CDR3 DNA is TGTGCCAGCAGTCGGGACCTCGTGGGAATGAACACTGAAGCTTTCTTT.